The next 9 T cell receptor beta chains were all read from a single sample in a study of blood T cell repertoires in COVID-19. Method: immunoSEQ multiplex PCR; TCRdb's copy keeps in-frame clones and lacks some. Among fewer than 400,000 clones listed, 70% to 90% were seen once. The specimen was PBMCs or T cells enriched from blood (not recorded which). These receptors were collected from a man aged 25-45 years who had recovered from COVID-19.

The CDR3 bases are TGTGCCATCACCGAGACAGGGACTGGAAACACCATATATTTT. It encodes CAITETGTGNTIYF. The chain recombines TRBV28 with TRBJ1-3; 7 bases line up with TRBD1. The V segment lost 10 bases and the J segment 2 bases; nucleotides outside the gene matches: 8. Germline loops: CDR1 MDHEN, CDR2 SYDVKM. The CDR3 runs 14 residues.

This chain joins TRBV5-1 and TRBJ2-7; TRBD1 agrees at 7 bases. The CDR3 has 14 residues. Germline-derived CDR1 and CDR2 are SGHRS and YFSETQ. V was clipped by 0 bases and J by 4 bases; unmatched bases: 4. This CDR3 reads CASSLDRGTYEQYF. CDR3 bases: TGCGCCAGCAGCTTGGACAGGGGAACATACGAGCAGTACTTC.

This clone was seen more than once but under ten times. V gene TRBV30 combines with J gene TRBJ2-7; D gene ambiguous. This CDR3 region has 13 residues. The germline V gene encodes CDR1 GTSNPN and CDR2 SVGIG (reference sequence). The V gene lost 4 bases and the J gene lost 0 bases, with 10 bases spanning the gap. The CDR3, as DNA: TGTGCCTGGACGCGCAACCCCTCCTACGAGCAGTACTTC. This gives the protein CAWTRNPSYEQYF.

This clone was picked up a small number of times. This chain links TRBV9 with TRBJ1-6; a possible D gene is TRBD1 (5 bases). CDR3 length: 15 amino acids. Germline assignment: CDR1 SGDLS and CDR2 YYNGEE. V was shortened by 7 bases and J by 0 bases, with 11 bases between the two germline ends. The CDR3 nucleotides read TGTGCCAGCTCGCAGGGCAACTCCTATAATTCACCCCTCCACTTT. It translates to CASSQGNSYNSPLHF.

The chain employs TRBV12-5 and TRBJ1-6, with D uncertain. Germline V gives CDR1 LGHNT, CDR2 FRNRAP. This CDR3 contains 13 residues. Trimming cost V 6 bases and J 6 bases, with 9 bases left between them. CDR3: CASGSNGNSPLHF. For the CDR3, the DNA is TGTGCTAGTGGCTCCAACGGTAATTCACCCCTCCACTTT.

The chain is built from TRBV29-1 and TRBJ2-1, with D unclear. Germline CDR1 SQVTM, CDR2 ANQGSEA. Trimming took off 4 bases at V and 0 bases at J, with 7 bases between the two ends. The CDR3 loop spans 13 amino acids. The CDR3 DNA reads as TGCAGCGTTGCAGCGAGCTCCTACAATGAGCAGTTCTTC. It codes for CSVAASSYNEQFF.

This sequence joins TRBV18 and TRBJ1-2; possibly TRBD1 for D (5 bases). Trimming cost V 2 bases and J 4 bases, with 11 bases left between them. The length of the CDR3 is 14 residues. Germline CDR1 is KGHSH and CDR2 is LQKENI. Here the CDR3 reads CASSPTKQGYGYTF. The DNA of the CDR3 is TGTGCCAGCTCACCAACAAAGCAGGGCTATGGCTACACCTTC.

The chain employs TRBV18 and TRBJ2-5; 10 nucleotides line up with TRBD1. Germline CDR1 and CDR2: KGHSH and LQKENI. V lost 3 bases to trimming and J lost 2 bases; unmatched junction nucleotides: 6. The CDR3 runs 16 residues. CDR3 residues: CASSPPAGQGQETQYF. CDR3 nucleotides: TGTGCCAGCTCACCCCCCGCGGGACAGGGGCAAGAGACCCAGTACTTC. Supplemented by reference TRBV18 and TRBJ2-5, the full variable domain reads NAGVMQNPRHLVRRRGQEARLRCSPMKGHSHVYWYRQLPEEGLKFMVYLQKENIIDESGMPKERFSAEFPKEGPSILRIQQVVRGDSAAYFCASSPPAGQGQETQYFGPGTRLLVL.

V and J are TRBV7-9 and TRBJ2-7; 7 bases fit TRBD1. Trimming removed 4 bases from V and 2 bases from J; junction bases left unmatched: 8. Germline V lookup: CDR1 SEHNR, CDR2 FQNEAQ (reference sequence). The CDR3 runs 15 residues. The CDR3 reads CASSSKDRAPYEQYF. CDR3 nucleotides: TGTGCCAGCAGCTCCAAAGACAGGGCCCCCTACGAGCAGTACTTC.